Each of the 4 T cell receptor beta chains below was sequenced from the same sample in a study of T cell changes during pregnancy in multiple sclerosis. The table came from immunoSEQ multiplex PCR; TCRdb's copy has only in-frame clones and leaves some out. The repertoire holds more than 60,000 clones, with roughly nine tenths as singletons. The sequences come from peripheral blood, collected in the second trimester of pregnancy. The receptors here all came from a female donor with multiple sclerosis, enrolled in a pregnancy study.

The rearrangement uses TRBV5-4 and TRBJ2-7; weak D call: TRBD2 (6 bases). The CDR3 sequence is 11 residues long. Trimming took off 4 bases at V and 8 bases at J, with 10 bases between the two ends. CDR1 is SGHNT, CDR2 YYREEE, per germline (reference sequence). The DNA of the CDR3 is TGTGCCAGCAGCATCGGAGGGCAGCAGTACTTC. Protein: CASSIGGQQYF.

This clone appeared once. The V gene is TRBV27, the J gene TRBJ2-7, with a weak D call TRBD1 (5 bases). Germline lookup yields CDR1 MNHEY and CDR2 SMNVEV (reference sequence). This CDR3 has 13 amino acids. Trimming shortened V by 5 bases and J by 3 bases, and 11 bases separated the two germline ends. CDR3 DNA: TGTGCCAGCAGTAAGACAGAGAACTACGAGCAGTACTTC. Residues: CASSKTENYEQYF.

The V call is TRBV4-1, the J call TRBJ2-2; 7 bases line up with TRBD1. The germline V gene encodes CDR1 MGHRA and CDR2 YSYEKL. The J segment lost 4 bases and the V segment lost 0 bases, leaving 17 bases of the junction unmatched. The CDR3 has 20 residues. CDR3 DNA: TGCGCCAGCAGCCAAGAGGGCGCCCGAGGGGGCCGTCGCGGCACCGGGGAGCTGTTTTTT. Amino acids: CASSQEGARGGRRGTGELFF.

This sequence joins TRBV16 and TRBJ1-3; 7 bases map to TRBD1. CDR3 size: 16 residues. Germline V gene data show CDR1 as KGHSY and CDR2 as FQNENV. J was trimmed by 4 bases and V by 0 bases; bases with no gene match: 6. As DNA, the CDR3 is TGTGCCAGCAGCCAATCGACAGGGTCTACGGGAAACACCATATATTTT. Translating gives CASSQSTGSTGNTIYF.